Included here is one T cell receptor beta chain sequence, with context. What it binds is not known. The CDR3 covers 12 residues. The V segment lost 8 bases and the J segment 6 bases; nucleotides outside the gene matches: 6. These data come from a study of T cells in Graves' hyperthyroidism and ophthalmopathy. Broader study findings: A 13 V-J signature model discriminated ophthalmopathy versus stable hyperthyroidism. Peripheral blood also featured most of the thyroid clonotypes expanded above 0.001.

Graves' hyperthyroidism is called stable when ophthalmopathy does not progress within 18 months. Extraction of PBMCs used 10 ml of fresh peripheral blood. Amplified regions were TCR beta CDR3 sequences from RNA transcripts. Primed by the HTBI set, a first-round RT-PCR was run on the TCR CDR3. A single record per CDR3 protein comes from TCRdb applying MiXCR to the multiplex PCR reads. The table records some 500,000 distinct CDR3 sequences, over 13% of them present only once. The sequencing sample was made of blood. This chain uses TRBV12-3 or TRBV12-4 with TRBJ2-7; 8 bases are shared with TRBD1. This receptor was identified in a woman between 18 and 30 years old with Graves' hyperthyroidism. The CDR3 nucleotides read TGTGCCAGCTCCAGGGGGCGCCTCGAGCAGTACTTC. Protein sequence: CASSRGRLEQYF.